These T cell receptor beta chains were read from a single sample in a study of CD4 and CD8 cells across lung adenocarcinoma regions. TCRdb reprocessed the PCR reads via MiXCR and lists one record per CDR3 protein. The sample records some 25,000 distinct CDR3 sequences, around 50% being singletons. The sample was CD8+ T cells from the center of a lung tumor. The receptors shown here come from a male donor with lung adenocarcinoma. The CD4 and CD8 labels of this study may be unreliable. Both conserved end residues are part of each CDR3. The D gene is left open where the match is weak. For some rows the clone size is stated as once, few or many, or as a class when expanded; others skip it.

>TRBV20-1|TRBD2|TRBJ2-1|-|17
CSARSLAGGSSYNEQFF
TGCAGTGCAAGAAGTCTAGCGGGAGGGAGCTCCTACAATGAGCAGTTCTTC
>TRBV6-1|-|TRBJ2-3|-|16
CASSDAGTGARNTQYF
TGTGCCAGCAGTGACGCCGGGACGGGAGCCAGGAATACGCAGTATTTC
>TRBV10-2|-|TRBJ2-3|-|16
CASGNSGFGDKDTQYF
TGCGCCAGCGGAAATAGCGGATTTGGGGACAAAGATACTCAGTACTTT
>TRBV5-1|-|TRBJ2-3|-|16
CASSLGQGNSTDTQYF
TGCGCCAGCAGCTTGGGTCAGGGGAACTCCACAGATACGCAGTATTTT
>TRBV20-1|TRBD2|TRBJ2-7|-|15
CSARTSGRANPEQYF
TGCAGTGCTCGGACTAGCGGGAGGGCCAATCCCGAGCAGTACTTC
>TRBV14|-|TRBJ2-7|-|16
CASSRSAGKATYEQYF
TGTGCCAGCAGCCGATCGGCGGGAAAAGCAACCTACGAGCAGTACTTC
>TRBV6-5|TRBD2|TRBJ2-4|-|14
CASSSGGTKNIQYF
TGTGCCAGCAGTTCGGGGGGAACCAAAAACATTCAGTACTTC
>TRBV7-6|-|TRBJ2-2|-|16
CASSPGTIQGTEALFF
TGTGCCAGCAGCCCTGGGACAATCCAGGGCACAGAGGCGCTGTTTTTT
>TRBV6-1|-|TRBJ2-3|many|16
CASSGRLRPLRDTQYF
TGTGCCAGCAGTGGGCGCCTCCGGCCCCTCAGGGATACGCAGTATTTT
>TRBV6-1|-|TRBJ2-3|-|16
CASSEAGGRDGDTQYF
TGTGCCAGCAGTGAAGCCGGGGGCCGGGATGGGGATACCCAGTATTTT
>TRBV6-1|-|TRBJ2-3|-|19
CASSEGSGAQALNTGALYF
TGTGCCAGCAGTGAAGGGTCTGGGGCCCAGGCCCTAAACACCGGTGCGCTGTATTTT
>TRBV11-1|-|TRBJ2-7|many|15
CASSLQGGARSEQYF
TGTGCCAGCAGCCTCCAGGGTGGTGCGAGGAGCGAGCAGTACTTC
>TRBV10-3|-|TRBJ2-1|-|13
CATRVGPYNAQFF
TGTGCCACCCGGGTGGGGCCCTACAATGCGCAGTTCTTT
>TRBV6-5|-|TRBJ2-7|many|17
CASSYFDLREISYEQYF
TGTGCCAGCAGTTACTTCGACCTCCGGGAGATCTCCTACGAGCAGTACTTC
>TRBV14|-|TRBJ2-6|many|18
CASSQGYRFVSGANVLTF
TGTGCCAGCAGCCAGGGGTATCGCTTCGTCTCTGGGGCCAACGTCCTGACTTTC
>TRBV11-3|TRBD2|TRBJ2-5|-|14
CASSPGLAQETQYF
TGTGCCAGCAGCCCAGGACTAGCCCAAGAGACCCAGTACTTC
>TRBV6-1|-|TRBJ2-5|-|16
CASSDEGGGHPETQYF
TGTGCCAGCAGCGATGAAGGGGGAGGCCACCCAGAGACCCAGTACTTT
>TRBV11-3|TRBD2|TRBJ2-1|many|16
CASSLEGGVSYNEQFF
TGTGCCAGCAGCTTAGAGGGGGGGGTCTCCTACAATGAGCAGTTCTTC
>TRBV27|-|TRBJ2-4|-|16
CASSLGEGYAKNIQYF
TGTGCCAGCAGTTTAGGTGAGGGGTACGCCAAAAACATTCAGTACTTC
>TRBV6-1|-|TRBJ1-2|many|14
CASSEDWQGPFYTF
TGTGCCAGCAGTGAAGATTGGCAGGGCCCCTTCTACACCTTC
>TRBV27|TRBD2|TRBJ2-7|-|16
CASSLSGGGAKDTQYF
TGTGCCAGCAGTTTATCGGGGGGGGGAGCCAAAGATACGCAGTACTTC
>TRBV11-3|-|TRBJ2-2|few|15
CASSFGSGVTGELFF
TGTGCCAGCAGCTTTGGGTCAGGGGTGACCGGGGAGCTGTTTTTT
>TRBV6-1|-|TRBJ2-3|few|9
CASRDTQYF
TGTGCCAGCAGAGATACGCAGTATTTT
>TRBV6-1|TRBD2|TRBJ2-5|many|17
CASRKETGLAGGETQYF
TGTGCCAGCAGGAAAGAGACGGGACTAGCGGGAGGGGAGACCCAGTACTTC
>TRBV6-1|-|TRBJ2-5|-|16
CASSERESRDPDTQYF
TGTGCCAGCAGTGAAAGGGAGAGCCGTGACCCAGATACCCAGTACTTT
>TRBV28|-|TRBJ2-4|-|11
CASSPKETQYF
TGTGCCAGCAGCCCCAAAGAGACTCAGTACTTC
>TRBV10-3|-|TRBJ2-3|many|14
CATSGNTHTDTQYF
TGTGCCACCTCAGGGAACACACACACAGATACGCAGTATTTT
>TRBV6-1|-|TRBJ2-2|medium-sized|14
CASRKGGLIGELFF
TGTGCCAGCAGGAAAGGGGGGCTAATCGGGGAGCTGTTTTTT
>TRBV7-2|TRBD2|TRBJ2-1|many|14
CASSWSGRGIEQFF
TGTGCCAGCAGCTGGAGCGGGAGAGGCATTGAGCAGTTCTTC
>TRBV6-5|TRBD1|TRBJ2-7|-|14
CASSYYRGRYEQYF
TGTGCCAGCAGTTACTACAGGGGGCGCTACGAGCAGTACTTC
>TRBV6-1|-|TRBJ2-3|-|13
CASSARGGDTQYF
TGTGCCAGCAGTGCCAGGGGGGGAGATACGCAGTATTTT
>TRBV4-1|-|TRBJ2-7|many|16
CASSLGQGLSSYEQYF
TGCGCCAGCAGCCTAGGACAAGGTCTTTCCTCCTACGAGCAGTACTTC
>TRBV6-4|-|TRBJ2-3|many|14
CASSARGGTDTQYF
TGTGCCAGCAGTGCGAGGGGGGGCACAGATACGCAGTATTTT
>TRBV27|-|TRBJ1-1|many|13
CASSKEGNTEAFF
TGTGCCAGCTCAAAGGAAGGGAACACTGAAGCTTTCTTT
>TRBV6-1|-|TRBJ1-5|few|15
CASRPSPGSNQPQHF
TGTGCCAGCAGACCATCCCCGGGGTCGAATCAGCCCCAGCATTTT
>TRBV4-1|-|TRBJ2-1|few|16
CASSQDKTGAYNEQFF
TGCGCCAGCAGCCAAGATAAGACGGGAGCATACAATGAGCAGTTCTTC
>TRBV6-1|TRBD2|TRBJ2-3|few|15
CASSEASGSPDTQYF
TGTGCCAGCAGTGAAGCTAGCGGGAGCCCAGATACGCAGTATTTT
>TRBV5-1|-|TRBJ1-1|-|16
CASIVYYPLVRPEAFF
TGCGCCAGCATAGTTTATTATCCACTCGTGAGGCCTGAAGCTTTCTTT
>TRBV5-1|-|TRBJ2-3|-|14
CASSLERPTDTQYF
TGCGCCAGCAGCTTGGAGCGGCCCACAGATACGCAGTATTTT
>TRBV6-1|TRBD2|TRBJ2-1|many|15
CATRTSGRFYNEQFF
TGTGCCACTCGGACTAGCGGGAGGTTCTACAATGAGCAGTTCTTC
>TRBV5-1|TRBD2|TRBJ2-3|many|17
CASSPRLAGVREDTQYF
TGCGCCAGCAGCCCCCGGCTAGCGGGAGTTCGGGAAGATACGCAGTATTTT
>TRBV6-1|-|TRBJ1-3|many|12
CASSEQGNTIYF
TGTGCCAGCAGTGAACAGGGAAACACCATATATTTT
>TRBV6-1|TRBD2|TRBJ2-7|many|14
CASRQAGGSYEQYF
TGTGCCAGCCGCCAAGCGGGAGGTTCCTACGAGCAGTACTTC
>TRBV28|-|TRBJ2-7|-|15
CASSLDQDFSYEQYF
TGTGCCAGCAGTTTGGACCAGGACTTTTCCTACGAGCAGTACTTC
>TRBV6-1|-|TRBJ1-6|many|15
CASSPYLDHYSPLHF
TGTGCCAGCAGTCCGTACTTAGACCACTATTCACCCCTCCACTTT